One TCR beta chain is described in this entry. The antigen remains undetermined. Between the trimmed V and J ends, which lost 0 bases and 4 bases, there was a span of 13 bases. CDR1 is SGHTA, CDR2 FQGNSA, per germline. CDR3 length: 16 amino acids. The sample originates from a study of CD8 T cells in ankylosing spondylitis. Whole-study findings and limits: Characteristic, it appeared, of ankylosing spondylitis blood was a TCR beta motif of seven or eight highly homologous variants.

A single record per CDR3 protein comes from TCRdb applying MiXCR to the 5' RACE reads. The table has approximately 540,000 distinct CDR3 sequences, more than 9.5% seen once. The chain joins TRBV7-2 to TRBJ1-3; D unclear. Sequenced: blood, either unsorted or a sorted T cell fraction (not recorded which). The clonotype was recovered from a male donor with ankylosing spondylitis. The CDR3 DNA reads TGTGCCAGCAGCTTAGCGTTGTACTTGGCCGGAAACACCATATATTTT. Translation: CASSLALYLAGNTIYF. Together with reference TRBV7-2 and TRBJ1-3, the CDR3 gives the full variable domain: GAGVSQSPSNKVTEKGKDVELRCDPISGHTALYWYRQSLGQGLEFLIYFQGNSAPDKSGLPSDRFSAERTGGSVSTLTIQRTQQEDSAVYLCASSLALYLAGNTIYFGEGSWLTVV.